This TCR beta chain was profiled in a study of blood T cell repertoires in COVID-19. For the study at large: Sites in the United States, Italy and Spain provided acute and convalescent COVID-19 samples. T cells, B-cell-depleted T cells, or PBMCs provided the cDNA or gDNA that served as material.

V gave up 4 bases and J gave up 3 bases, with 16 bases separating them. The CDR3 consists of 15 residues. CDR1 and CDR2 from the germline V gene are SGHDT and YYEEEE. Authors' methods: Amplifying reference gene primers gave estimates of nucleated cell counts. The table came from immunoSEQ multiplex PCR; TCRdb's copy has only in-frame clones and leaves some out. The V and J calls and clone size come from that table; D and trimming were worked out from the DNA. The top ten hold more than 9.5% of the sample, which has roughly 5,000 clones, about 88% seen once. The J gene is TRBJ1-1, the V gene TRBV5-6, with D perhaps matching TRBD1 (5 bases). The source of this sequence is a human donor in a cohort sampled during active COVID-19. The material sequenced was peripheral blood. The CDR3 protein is CASSGGYHRDTEAFF. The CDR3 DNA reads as TGTGCCAGCAGCGGGGGGTACCACCGGGACACTGAAGCTTTCTTT.